This TCR beta chain was recovered during a study of blood T cell repertoires in COVID-19. Patients in Seattle were enrolled during active infection, then followed longitudinally. In the authors' methods: By means of reference gene primer amplification, nucleated cell counts were estimated. Using immunoSEQ multiplex PCR, the repertoire was profiled, and TCRdb retains in-frame clones only, with some absent. D and trimming come from the DNA, and the V and J calls and clone size come from that table. The repertoire holds about 110,000 clones, 60% to 85% seen once, with 5% to 8% in the top ten. Germline CDR1 SGHRS, CDR2 YFSETQ. V lost 4 bases and J lost 8; bases outside the gene matches: 6. The CDR3 is 14 amino acids.

This chain uses TRBV5-1 with TRBJ1-4, with TRBD1 matching over 9 bases. The source of this sequence is an elderly man with COVID-19, enrolled during active disease. The sample taken for sequencing was peripheral blood. The CDR3 nucleotides are TGCGCCAGCAGCATTGACAGGGGGAACGAAAAACTGTTTTTT. Its protein product is CASSIDRGNEKLFF.